This T cell receptor (beta chain) emerged from a study of T cells in Graves' hyperthyroidism and ophthalmopathy (dated by TCRdb to the late 2010s). Background on the whole study: Peripheral blood was collected at initial diagnosis, before any treatment. To identify TCR V-J signatures that set the groups apart, the researchers used a discovery cohort of about a hundred patients, made up of fewer than 50 with Graves' ophthalmopathy and 55 to 65 with stable Graves' hyperthyroidism. An independent validation cohort of 18 to 20 hyperthyroidism patients and 15 or so patients who later progressed to ophthalmopathy tested prospective prediction of ophthalmopathy. The 85 to 100 discovery patients were randomly split 7:3 into training and test sets. Thyroid tissue and blood T-cell repertoires from roughly six Graves' hyperthyroidism patients were also compared in the study. Following sampling, methimazole starting at 30 mg daily was given to hyperthyroidism patients, and high-dose intravenous methylprednisolone was given to ophthalmopathy patients. According to the paper, TCR Vbeta CDR3 sequencing was carried out on some 140 peripheral blood samples, which came from under 50 ophthalmopathy, 80 or so hyperthyroidism and roughly 17 progressor patients.

Of note for this clonotype: Its antigen remains undetermined. Per-base quality was not reported, and no clone a single base away is much larger than it.

The germline V gene sets CDR1 to SGHDT and CDR2 to YYEEEE. Trimming takes 2 bases from V and 6 bases from J, and the germline ends sit 5 bases apart. The CDR3 runs 11 residues from the cysteine to the phenylalanine. The only DNA kept is the CDR3, 33 bases in frame from the first base. In the ophthalmopathy patients, disease was moderately to severely active, with a Clinical Activity Score of 3 or more, a NOSPECS grade of 4 or more, and a duration of less than 3 months. Patients with uncontrolled infections, other autoimmune diseases, pregnancy or lactation were excluded. Diagnoses were based on clinical symptoms, serum thyroxine and TRAb, thyroid ultrasound and orbital computed tomography. Ficoll-Paque density gradient centrifugation was used to isolate PBMCs from 10 ml of fresh peripheral blood. Total RNA was extracted using Trizol reagent, and RNA quality was assessed on an Agilent 2100 Bioanalyzer.

What the work shows at the level of the full study, not this receptor alone: Most expanded thyroid clonotypes (frequency above 0.001) were also detected in blood, a finding suggesting that blood repertoires may reflect thyroid immune responses. A model built on a 13 V-J signature distinguished ophthalmopathy from stable hyperthyroidism, reaching roughly 88% sensitivity and around 81% specificity in cross-validation and 80%/75% in testing. Sample size was not statistically predetermined, and blinding of investigators to group allocation was not performed. In validation, progression to ophthalmopathy was predicted by the model with around 71% sensitivity and 72.22% specificity, a median of 6.5 months before onset.

Amplification of TCR beta CDR3 regions was carried out from RNA transcripts. The first round of RT-PCR for the TCR CDR3 was performed with the HTBI primer set and the Qiagen OneStep RT-PCR kit. The libraries were constructed in a second round of multiplex PCR and then size-selected and purified. Libraries were sequenced paired-end with 100 bp reads on an Illumina HiSeq2000. Per the original workflow: SOAPnuke was used to process the raw data, throwing out any read that contained adapters or uncalled bases, had a mean Phred below 15, or lacked an exact constant-primer or identifier match. COPE v1.2.5 was used to merge the high-quality paired reads, and each unique nucleotide sequence was defined as a clonotype. MiTCR v1.1 was used to align clonotypes to the IMGT TRBV, TRBD and TRBJ reference segments. The analysis was restricted to V-J combinations with a frequency above 0.0001, which together covered roughly 99% of the repertoires. A TCS score was defined as the ratio of F50 (clonal expansion) to E x V (chaos), with BLOSUM62-based TCRdist applied between CDR3 peptides within each V-J. Welch's t-statistics and random forest reduced roughly 530 V-J features to roughly 13, which were used in a naive Bayes classifier (R e1071). TCRdb reprocessed the public reads (quality trimming at Q25 with fastp, clone calling with MiXCR) and kept in-frame beta chains. Under each unique CDR3 protein, matching rows form one entry showing the most common genes and DNA. V and J calls and clone size were set by TCRdb, not the authors. The sample data list 490,000 or so distinct CDR3 sequences, and more than 15% of these were observed just once. The ten most abundant clones make up approximately 30% of the sample.

The sequence links TRBV5-6 to TRBJ2-5; the D gene identity is not certain. The TCR originated in a woman aged 25 to 39 with Graves' ophthalmopathy. The sample was blood. The CDR3 has the sequence CASSFQKTQYF. The DNA is as follows: TGTGCCAGCAGCTTTCAAAAGACCCAGTACTTC.